The sequence of this T cell receptor beta chain was determined in a study of blood T cell repertoires in COVID-19. Study context: COVID-19 samples from acute and convalescent phases originated in the United States, Italy and Spain.

With 3 bases clipped from V and 4 bases from J, the junction kept 8 bases outside the gene matches. Germline values: CDR1 LNHDA, CDR2 SQIVND (reference sequence). The CDR3 runs to 15 residues. Participants' own reports of clinical history determined their cohort assignment. Up to 2 weeks before entering the study, exposed participants had met a COVID-19 case. Authors' methods: Amplified reference gene primers provided the basis for estimating nucleated cell counts. TCRdb's table, derived via immunoSEQ multiplex PCR, lists solely in-frame clones and lacks some. V and J calls and clone size are copied from that table; D and trimming were computed from the DNA. The sample has approximately 250,000 clones; about 87% are singletons.

The clonotype comes from a middle-aged woman who had been exposed to COVID-19. The sequencing input was PBMCs or T cells enriched from blood (not recorded which). The chain couples TRBV19 to TRBJ2-5; TRBD2 matches at 7 bases. The CDR3, as DNA: TGTGCCAGTAGTATGTCGGCGGGAGATGGAGAGACCCAGTACTTC. Amino acid sequence: CASSMSAGDGETQYF.